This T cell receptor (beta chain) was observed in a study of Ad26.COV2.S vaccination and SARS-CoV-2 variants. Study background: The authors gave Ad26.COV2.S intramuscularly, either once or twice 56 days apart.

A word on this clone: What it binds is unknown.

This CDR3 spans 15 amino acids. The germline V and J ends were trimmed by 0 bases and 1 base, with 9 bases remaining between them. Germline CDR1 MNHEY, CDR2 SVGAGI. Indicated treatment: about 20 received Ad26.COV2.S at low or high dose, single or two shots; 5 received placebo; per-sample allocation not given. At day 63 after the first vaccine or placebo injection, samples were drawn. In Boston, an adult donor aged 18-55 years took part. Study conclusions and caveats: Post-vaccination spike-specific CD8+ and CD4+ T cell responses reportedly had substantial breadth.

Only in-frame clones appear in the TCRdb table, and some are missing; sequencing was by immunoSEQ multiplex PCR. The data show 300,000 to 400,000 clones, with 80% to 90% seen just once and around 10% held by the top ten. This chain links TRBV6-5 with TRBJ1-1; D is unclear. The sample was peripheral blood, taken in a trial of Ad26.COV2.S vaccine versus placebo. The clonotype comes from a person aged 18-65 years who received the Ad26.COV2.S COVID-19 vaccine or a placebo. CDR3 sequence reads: CASSYSRLGNTEAFF. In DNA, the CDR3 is TGTGCCAGCAGTTACTCCAGATTGGGGAACACTGAAGCTTTCTTT.